This T cell receptor (beta chain) is drawn from a study of neoadjuvant anti-PD-1 for oral cavity cancer. The V end lost 3 bases, the J end lost 3 bases, and 9 bases lay between the germline ends. The CDR3 extends over 13 amino acids. From germline, CDR1 is LNHNV and CDR2 YYDKDF (reference sequence). Generated by immunoSEQ multiplex PCR, the TCRdb table keeps only in-frame clones and is missing some. The sample lists about 6,600 clones; under 55% were seen once. In its sample, this clone ranks as medium-sized (0.01 to 0.1%). Sequencing used tumor tissue, obtained before nivolumab (anti-PD-1) treatment. The TCR was taken from a person aged 40 to 85 with oral cavity squamous cell carcinoma. The chain has TRBV15 and TRBJ2-7, with a possible D match to TRBD1 (6 bases). CDR3 amino acids: CATSRDRYYEQYF. The CDR3 DNA reads as TGTGCCACCAGCAGGGACAGATACTACGAGCAGTACTTC.